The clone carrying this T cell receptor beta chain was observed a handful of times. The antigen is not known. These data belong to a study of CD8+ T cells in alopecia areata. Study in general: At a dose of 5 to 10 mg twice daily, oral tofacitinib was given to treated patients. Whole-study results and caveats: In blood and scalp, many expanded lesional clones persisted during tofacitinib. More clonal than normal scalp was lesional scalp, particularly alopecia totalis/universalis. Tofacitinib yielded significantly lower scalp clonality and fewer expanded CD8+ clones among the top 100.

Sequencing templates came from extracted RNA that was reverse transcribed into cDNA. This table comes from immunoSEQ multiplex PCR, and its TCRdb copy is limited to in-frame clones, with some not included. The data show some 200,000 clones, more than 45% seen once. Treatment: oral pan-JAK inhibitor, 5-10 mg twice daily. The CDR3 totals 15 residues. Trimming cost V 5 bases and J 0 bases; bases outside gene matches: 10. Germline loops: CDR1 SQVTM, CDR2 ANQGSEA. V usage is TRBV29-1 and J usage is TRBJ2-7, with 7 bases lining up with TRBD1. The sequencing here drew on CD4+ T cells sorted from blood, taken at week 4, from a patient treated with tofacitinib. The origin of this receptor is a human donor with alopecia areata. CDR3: CSVRTGTAISYEQYF. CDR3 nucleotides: TGCAGCGTTCGGACCGGGACAGCTATCTCCTACGAGCAGTACTTC.